This entry lists 31 T cell receptor beta chains sequenced from one sample in a study of cytomegalovirus exposure and HLA in healthy donors. The PCR had 60 Vbeta and 13 Jbeta primers. Using immunoSEQ multiplex PCR, the repertoire was profiled, and TCRdb retains in-frame clones only, with some absent. Of some 150,000 clones in the sample, approximately 80% were seen once. The sequencing sample was made of PBMCs. The receptors come from a man younger than 45 in good health and CMV-seropositive.

The chain couples TRBV30 to TRBJ2-2; no reliable D call. Germline V gene data show CDR1 as GTSNPN and CDR2 as SVGIG (reference sequence). V was shortened by 0 bases and J by 5 bases, with 16 bases between the two germline ends. The length of the CDR3 is 16 residues. CDR3 bases: TGTGCCTGGAGTGTAGCCAGGTACCGGTGGACCGGGGAGCTGTTTTTT. Amino acid sequence: CAWSVARYRWTGELFF.

The chain is built from TRBV27 and TRBJ2-5; perhaps TRBD1 as D (6 bases). This CDR3 spans 12 amino acids. With 3 bases removed from V and 5 bases from J, the gap between germline ends came to 7 bases. Germline V lookup: CDR1 MNHEY, CDR2 SMNVEV (reference sequence). CDR3 amino acids: CASSLRGETQYF. The CDR3 DNA is TGTGCCAGCAGTTTGAGGGGGGAGACCCAGTACTTC.

The chain couples TRBV5-4 to TRBJ1-2; TRBD1 might be the D (5 bases). The V gene lost 4 bases and the J gene lost 4 bases, with 14 bases spanning the gap. The germline V gene has CDR1 SGHNT and CDR2 YYREEE (reference sequence). CDR3 length equals 14 residues. The CDR3 DNA is TGTGCCAGCAGCCGAGTTCAGGGTACCTATGGCTACACCTTC. Protein product: CASSRVQGTYGYTF.

With regard to this clone: This sample includes further DNA sequences coding for the same CDR3. The rearrangement uses TRBV27 and TRBJ2-7; D is unresolved. The CDR3 covers 13 residues. The ends were cut back, 2 bases at V and 1 base at J, with 6 bases in the middle. The germline gives CDR1 MNHEY, CDR2 SMNVEV (reference sequence). CDR3 region: CASSLMASYEQYF. The CDR3 nucleotides read TGTGCCAGCAGTTTAATGGCTTCCTACGAGCAGTACTTC.

This chain connects TRBV15 to TRBJ2-7, with D possibly being TRBD1 (6 bases). Germline CDR1 and CDR2: LNHNV and YYDKDF (reference sequence). This CDR3 is built from 15 residues. The V end lost 3 bases, the J end lost 3 bases, and 15 bases lay between the germline ends. CDR3 sequence: CATSREPDRGYEQYF. In DNA form, the CDR3 reads TGTGCCACCAGCAGGGAACCGGACAGAGGCTACGAGCAGTACTTC.

The CDR3 DNA follows: TGCGCCAGCAGCCAACCTCGACAGGGGGATAATGAAAAACTGTTTTTT. This codes for CASSQPRQGDNEKLFF. This chain connects TRBV4-1 to TRBJ1-4; 9 nucleotides line up with TRBD1. Germline values: CDR1 MGHRA, CDR2 YSYEKL. J lost 4 bases, V lost 2 bases, and 5 bases had no gene match. The CDR3 loop spans 16 amino acids.

V gene TRBV4-1 combines with J gene TRBJ2-5; 7 nucleotides align to TRBD2. The trim removed 4 bases at V and 6 bases at J, leaving 11 bases unmatched. From germline, CDR1 is MGHRA and CDR2 YSYEKL. This CDR3 has 15 amino acids. The CDR3 bases are TGCGCCAGCAGCCCCCGAGAGGGGACTATGAAGACCCAGTACTTC. Translating gives CASSPREGTMKTQYF.

The chain is built from TRBV5-5 and TRBJ1-2; TRBD1 is a possible D gene (6 bases). The V end was cut by 4 bases, the J end by 9 bases, with 19 bases between. This CDR3 contains 14 residues. In germline, CDR1 is SGHKS, CDR2 YYEKEE (reference sequence). This chain's CDR3 is CASSRGGLQGSYTF. Written as DNA, the CDR3 is TGTGCCAGCAGCAGGGGGGGGCTCCAAGGGAGCTACACCTTC.

The V gene is TRBV18, the J gene TRBJ2-7, with 11 positions matching TRBD1. The germline V gene encodes CDR1 KGHSH and CDR2 LQKENI. Trimming at V came to 3 bases and at J to 6 bases, leaving 10 bases not matched to a gene. CDR3 length: 16 residues. The CDR3 reads CASSPAGTGGRGEQYF. The CDR3 nucleotides read TGTGCCAGCTCACCGGCTGGGACAGGGGGTCGAGGCGAGCAGTACTTC.

V and J are TRBV5-1 and TRBJ2-5, with TRBD1 matching over 7 bases. The CDR3 has 16 amino acids. The germline V gene encodes CDR1 SGHRS and CDR2 YFSETQ. The ends lost 0 bases at V and 5 bases at J; junction bases unmatched: 10. The CDR3, as DNA: TGCGCCAGCAGCTTGGGGACAATAAGGGGGCGCGAGACCCAGTACTTC. This encodes CASSLGTIRGRETQYF.

The chain employs TRBV7-9 and TRBJ2-1, with 8 bases fitting TRBD1. CDR3 length equals 15 residues. V gave up 7 bases and J gave up 5 bases; unmatched junction bases: 10. Germline CDR1 SEHNR, CDR2 FQNEAQ (reference sequence). DNA of the CDR3: TGTGCCAGCACCCCCTGGACAGGGTCGGACAATGAGCAGTTCTTC. Amino acid sequence: CASTPWTGSDNEQFF.

The chain links TRBV5-1 to TRBJ2-5, with D hard to call. The CDR3 length is 14 residues. Germline-derived CDR1 and CDR2 are SGHRS and YFSETQ. V shed 1 base and J shed 1 base, with 8 bases lying between them. CDR3 sequence (DNA): TGCGCCAGCAGCTTGCAGAACCCCCAAGAGACCCAGTACTTC. Translation: CASSLQNPQETQYF. Supplemented by reference TRBV5-1 and TRBJ2-5, the full variable domain reads KAGVTQTPRYLIKTRGQQVTLSCSPISGHRSVSWYQQTPGQGLQFLFEYFSETQRNKGNFPGRFSGRQFSNSRSEMNVSTLELGDSALYLCASSLQNPQETQYFGPGTRLLVL.

The chain is built from TRBV10-3 and TRBJ2-1, with 9 bases fitting TRBD1. The germline gives CDR1 ENHRY, CDR2 SYGVKD. With V trimmed by 2 bases and J by 6 bases, 2 bases remained unmatched. The CDR3 is 14 amino acids. CDR3 residues: CAISEGTGPNEQFF. The CDR3, as DNA: TGTGCCATCAGTGAGGGGACAGGGCCCAATGAGCAGTTCTTC.

The chain couples TRBV4-1 to TRBJ2-1; perhaps TRBD2 as D (6 bases). Per germline, CDR1 MGHRA and CDR2 YSYEKL. This CDR3 region has 18 residues. Trimming left V 1 base short and J 7 bases short, with 23 bases between. CDR3 amino acids: CASSQGKARGSGTNEQFF. For the CDR3, the DNA is TGCGCCAGCAGCCAAGGAAAGGCGCGGGGTTCGGGTACGAATGAGCAGTTCTTC.

The chain is built from TRBV7-8 and TRBJ1-5; the D gene is possibly TRBD1 (6 bases). The CDR3 is made up of 13 amino acids. V was trimmed by 1 base and J by 7 bases, leaving 8 bases between them. Germline V gene sequence: CDR1 SGHVS, CDR2 FQNEAQ. The CDR3 region has the DNA TGTGCCAGCAGCTTAGACAGGGCCCAGCCCCAGCATTTT. Translation: CASSLDRAQPQHF.

The chain is built from TRBV10-2 and TRBJ1-1; D is perhaps TRBD1 (6 bases). Trimming left V 3 bases short and J 2 bases short, with 19 bases between. Germline V gene sequence: CDR1 WSHSY, CDR2 SAAADI. The CDR3 is 17 amino acids. The chain's CDR3 is CASSDPPGGAGNTEAFF. In nucleotides, the CDR3 is TGCGCCAGCAGTGATCCCCCGGGGGGGGCAGGTAACACTGAAGCTTTCTTT.

The chain couples TRBV6-5 to TRBJ1-3; D is perhaps TRBD1 (6 bases). This CDR3 is built from 16 residues. Germline CDR1 MNHEY, CDR2 SVGAGI. The V end lost 4 bases, the J end lost 1 base, and 14 bases lay between the germline ends. CDR3 sequence reads: CASSSGGRVSGNTIYF. The DNA of the CDR3 is TGTGCCAGCAGTTCCGGGGGGCGAGTATCTGGAAACACCATATATTTT.

The chain combines TRBV28 with TRBJ1-5; D possibly corresponds to TRBD1 (5 bases). Trimming took off 4 bases at V and 6 bases at J, with 13 bases between the two ends. Per the germline V gene, CDR1 is MDHEN and CDR2 is SYDVKM. The CDR3 loop spans 14 amino acids. CDR3 amino acids: CASSYRFQGQPQHF. For the CDR3, the DNA is TGTGCCAGCAGTTACCGATTCCAGGGTCAGCCCCAGCATTTT.

The chain links TRBV6-1 to TRBJ2-3; 11 nucleotides align to TRBD2. Germline CDR1 MNHNS, CDR2 SASEGT. The CDR3 totals 14 residues. The V gene end was trimmed by 9 bases and the J gene end by 5 bases; junction bases not matched to a gene: 7. The DNA of the CDR3 is TGTGCCAGTTTAGCGGGGGGGACGCAAGATACGCAGTATTTT. Translating gives CASLAGGTQDTQYF.

This sequence joins TRBV28 and TRBJ2-7; 7 positions agree with TRBD1. V lost 7 bases and J lost 3; bases outside the gene matches: 9. The germline CDR1 and CDR2 sequences are MDHEN and SYDVKM. This CDR3 region has 14 residues. Here the CDR3 reads CASTADRTNYEQYF. For the CDR3, the DNA is TGTGCCAGCACCGCGGACAGGACCAACTACGAGCAGTACTTC.

This chain connects TRBV28 to TRBJ2-3; the D is unclear. The V gene lost 5 bases and the J gene lost 0 bases, with 15 bases spanning the gap. The CDR3 covers 16 residues. CDR1 and CDR2 from the germline V gene are MDHEN and SYDVKM. CDR3 bases: TGTGCCAGCAGTACCGCCGCACTGGTTAGCACAGATACGCAGTATTTT. Residues: CASSTAALVSTDTQYF.

V usage is TRBV30 and J usage is TRBJ2-7; 13 bases align to TRBD2. The CDR3 runs 15 residues. The trim removed 2 bases at V and 7 bases at J, leaving 8 bases unmatched. Germline CDR1 and CDR2: GTSNPN and SVGIG (reference sequence). In nucleotides, the CDR3 is TGTGCCTGGAGTAACGGACTAGCGGGGGTCGGAGAGCAGTACTTC. This translates into CAWSNGLAGVGEQYF. The variable domain in full, completed from reference TRBV30 and TRBJ2-7, reads SQTIHQWPATLVQPVGSPLSLECTVEGTSNPNLYWYRQAAGRGLQLLFYSVGIGQISSEVPQNLSASRPQDRQFILSSKKLLLSDSGFYLCAWSNGLAGVGEQYFGPGTRLTVT.

The chain carries TRBV19 and TRBJ2-1, with D unresolved. V gave up 5 bases and J gave up 2 bases, with 7 bases separating them. The CDR3 runs 13 residues. The germline V gene has CDR1 LNHDA and CDR2 SQIVND (reference sequence). DNA of the CDR3: TGTGCCAGTAGTTGGGCAACCTACAATGAGCAGTTCTTC. It translates to CASSWATYNEQFF.

The V and J genes are TRBV6-6 and TRBJ2-7; 7 nucleotides align to TRBD2. This CDR3 spans 15 amino acids. V gave up 2 bases and J gave up 0 bases; unmatched junction bases: 4. CDR1 and CDR2 (germline): MNHNY, SVGAGI (reference sequence). The CDR3 nucleotides read TGTGCCAGCAGTTACGGTGTAGCGGGCTCCTACGAGCAGTACTTC. It is translated as CASSYGVAGSYEQYF.

This chain joins TRBV7-7 and TRBJ2-3; 12 bases line up with TRBD2. This CDR3 spans 17 amino acids. From germline, CDR1 is SSHAT and CDR2 FNYEAQ (reference sequence). V dropped 0 bases and J dropped 5; count of bases not matched to a gene: 6. DNA for the CDR3: TGTGCCAGCAGCTTAGCCCCTAGCGGGGGGGCCAAAGATACGCAGTATTTT. It is translated as CASSLAPSGGAKDTQYF.

The chain links TRBV9 to TRBJ2-7; D perhaps matches TRBD2 (5 bases). The V and J ends lost 4 bases and 2 bases respectively, with 16 bases between them. This CDR3 comprises 15 residues. The germline CDR1 and CDR2 sequences are SGDLS and YYNGEE. The CDR3, as DNA: TGTGCCAGCAGCCCGCGGGCCGAGCAAGCCTACGAGCAGTACTTC. Amino acids: CASSPRAEQAYEQYF.

This chain joins TRBV10-3 and TRBJ2-5; D is unclear. The ends were cut back, 6 bases at V and 6 bases at J, with 11 bases in the middle. CDR1 is ENHRY, CDR2 SYGVKD, per germline. This CDR3 is built from 12 residues. Here the CDR3 DNA reads TGTGCCATCAGGAGCCCCTCCCAGACCCAGTACTTC. Protein: CAIRSPSQTQYF.

The chain joins TRBV2 to TRBJ2-3, with 10 bases aligning to TRBD1. Germline-derived CDR1 and CDR2 are SNHLY and FYNNEI. The CDR3 has 14 residues. The V gene end was trimmed by 6 bases and the J gene end by 7 bases; junction bases not matched to a gene: 7. The DNA for the CDR3 is TGTGCCAGCAGCGCCGGGACAGGGGCACATACGCAGTATTTT. The encoded protein is CASSAGTGAHTQYF.

The chain employs TRBV28 and TRBJ2-5; D remains ambiguous. Trimming pared 6 bases from V and 10 bases from J, leaving 18 bases between. This CDR3 has 13 amino acids. From germline, CDR1 is MDHEN and CDR2 SYDVKM. CDR3 sequence: CASSTAPKNGQYF. Here the CDR3 DNA reads TGTGCCAGCAGCACAGCCCCCAAGAATGGCCAGTACTTC. The whole variable domain, filled in from reference TRBV28 and TRBJ2-5, reads DVKVTQSSRYLVKRTGEKVFLECVQDMDHENMFWYRQDPGLGLRLIYFSYDVKMKEKGDIPEGYSVSREKKERFSLILESASTNQTSMYLCASSTAPKNGQYFGPGTRLLVL.

The chain combines TRBV4-1 with TRBJ2-2; D ambiguous. The CDR3 covers 15 residues. The V end was cut by 0 bases, the J end by 2 bases, with 7 bases between. Germline V CDR1 and CDR2: MGHRA, YSYEKL. CDR3 amino acids: CASSQENRNTGELFF. Written as DNA, the CDR3 is TGCGCCAGCAGCCAAGAAAACAGAAACACCGGGGAGCTGTTTTTT.

Only a few counts were recorded for this clone. The V call is TRBV28, the J call TRBJ2-7, with D tentatively TRBD2 (5 bases). CDR3 length: 15 amino acids. Germline CDR1 and CDR2: MDHEN and SYDVKM. V was pared by 5 bases and J by 2 bases, with 16 bases between. The CDR3 sequence: CASSLSRAGTYEQYF. DNA of the CDR3: TGTGCCAGCAGTCTTTCAAGAGCCGGGACCTACGAGCAGTACTTC.